This T cell receptor beta chain was obtained from a study of persistence of HIV-infected CD4 T cells. An overlapping HIV-1 Gag peptide pool stimulated these cells at roughly 0.97 ug/peptide/mL. CD40L/CD69 double-negative CD45RO-high memory CD4+ T cells were collected. CD4+ T cell counts exceeded 400 cells/uL; CMV serology was positive. For this clone: The antigen is not known.

The libraries were made with immunoSEQ version 4 in survey mode. Measured with immunoSEQ multiplex PCR; TCRdb has only the in-frame clones, and not every one. There are about 64,000 clones in the sample; under 80% occur only once, and roughly 1.7% lies in the top ten. The germline V and J ends were trimmed by 4 bases and 8 bases, with 15 bases remaining between them. Germline CDR1 SGHDT, CDR2 YYEEEE. The CDR3 is 13 amino acids. The chain employs TRBV5-6 and TRBJ1-2; a weak D match, TRBD1 (6 bases). This sample comprised CD4+ T cells sorted from PBMCs after roughly 18-hour stimulation, obtained from a patient who received antiretroviral therapy. The sequence came from an adult man with HIV who was CMV-seropositive. The CDR3 DNA is TGTGCCAGCAGCACAGGGCAGACAAAGGGCTACACCTTC. It specifies CASSTGQTKGYTF.